This entry is about one TCR beta chain. The sample belongs to a study of T-cell reconstitution after alpha-beta-depleted transplantation in children. V shed 0 bases and J shed 4 bases, with 14 bases lying between them. CDR1 is LGHNA and CDR2 is YSLEER in the germline V gene. CDR3 length: 16 residues. Preparation of the TCRbeta library used unique molecular identifiers. One entry per CDR3 protein, called by TCRdb with MiXCR from the PCR reads. The table shows about 210,000 distinct CDR3 sequences, with approximately 15% occurring only once. The chain combines TRBV4-3 with TRBJ2-3; D uncertain. The clonotype originates from a male patient between 2 and 10 years old who had a stem cell transplant for acute lymphoblastic leukemia, so the T cells may come from the graft donor. The sample in question was PBMCs, mostly from graft donor cells, obtained 360 days after TCRalphabeta/CD19-depleted stem cell transplant. CDR3: CASSQDGMEGSDTQYF. The DNA of the CDR3 is TGCGCCAGCAGCCAAGATGGAATGGAAGGTTCAGATACGCAGTATTTT.